This TCR beta chain emerged from a study of blood T cell repertoires in COVID-19. At the level of the study: The United States, Italy and Spain were the sources of the acute and convalescent COVID-19 samples. PBMCs, B-cell-depleted T cells, or T cells were the source of the cDNA or gDNA that made up the material.

This clone was seen a handful of times. Per the germline V gene, CDR1 is LNHDA and CDR2 is SQIVND (reference sequence). This CDR3 has 12 residues. Trimming removed 5 bases from V and 10 bases from J, with 11 bases in between. In the authors' methods: Nucleated cell number was recorded as an estimate derived from reference gene primer amplification. Produced via immunoSEQ multiplex PCR; TCRdb's table is partial and in-frame only. V and J calls and clone size are copied from that table; D and trimming were computed from the DNA. Of 70,000 to 85,000 clones in the sample, roughly 80% were seen once. The J gene is TRBJ1-4, the V gene TRBV19; D call uncertain. The origin of this receptor is a woman of 80 years or more with acute or convalescent COVID-19. The sequenced material came from peripheral blood. CDR3 amino acids: CASSLQGRKLFF. The CDR3 DNA follows: TGTGCCAGTAGTCTCCAAGGGAGAAAACTGTTTTTT.